Below are 18 T cell receptor beta chains sequenced from a single sample in a study of memory CD4+ T cells and cytomegalovirus serostatus. The sort gate was single viable CD3+CD4+CD8-CD45RO+ cells for memory CD4+ T cells. Libraries were prepared by immunoSEQ multiplex PCR; TCRdb keeps only in-frame clonotypes and omits some of them. The data hold over 75,000 clones, with roughly 80% observed a single time. Sequences were obtained from memory CD4+ T cells from blood. The receptors were gathered from an adult in good health and CMV-seropositive.

This clone has a single count. The V gene is TRBV7-2, the J gene TRBJ1-3; D unclear. The germline V gene encodes CDR1 SGHTA and CDR2 FQGNSA. Trimming cost V 3 bases and J 4 bases, with 13 bases left between them. The CDR3 has 15 amino acids. CDR3 sequence (DNA): TGTGCCAGCAGCTTCGGACCGGGGATCGGAAACACCATATATTTT. Encoded protein: CASSFGPGIGNTIYF.

The rearrangement links TRBV7-9 to TRBJ1-1; perhaps TRBD1 as D (5 bases). The germline V gene encodes CDR1 SEHNR and CDR2 FQNEAQ (reference sequence). This CDR3 contains 13 residues. Trimming removed 4 bases at V and 3 bases at J, with 9 bases between. CDR3 sequence (DNA): TGTGCCAGCAGCTCGGGGGGGTACACTGAAGCTTTCTTT. Protein sequence: CASSSGGYTEAFF.

The genes are TRBV5-4 and TRBJ2-7; a possible D gene is TRBD2 (6 bases). This CDR3 spans 15 amino acids. V lost 4 bases, J lost 3 bases, and 17 bases lay in between. The germline V gene has CDR1 SGHNT and CDR2 YYREEE (reference sequence). CDR3 amino acids: CASSPGSSVLYEQYF. The DNA of the CDR3 is TGTGCCAGCAGCCCCGGGAGTTCGGTTCTCTACGAGCAGTACTTC.

CDR3 nucleotides: TGTGCCAGCAGTCCACGACAGGGAATGGTAACAGATACGCAGTATTTT. This translates into CASSPRQGMVTDTQYF. The rearrangement joins TRBV27 to TRBJ2-3; 7 bases agree with TRBD1. Per the germline V gene, CDR1 is MNHEY and CDR2 is SMNVEV (reference sequence). The CDR3 extends over 16 amino acids. J was trimmed by 3 bases and V by 5 bases; bases with no gene match: 11.

This chain links TRBV28 with TRBJ2-4, with D tentatively TRBD2 (6 bases). Trimming took 3 bases from V and 9 from J, leaving 6 bases between them. Germline loops: CDR1 MDHEN, CDR2 SYDVKM. CDR3 length: 11 amino acids. CDR3 sequence: CASSLTSIQYF. The CDR3 DNA is TGTGCCAGCAGTTTGACTAGCATTCAGTACTTC.

This sequence joins TRBV2 and TRBJ2-1, with 10 nucleotides matching TRBD2. Germline CDR1 SNHLY, CDR2 FYNNEI. The CDR3 runs to 16 residues. V trimming: 7 bases; J trimming: 3 bases; junction bases outside the gene matches: 9. The CDR3 is CASTDPRTSGYNEQFF. The CDR3 DNA reads TGTGCCAGCACCGATCCCAGGACTAGCGGCTACAATGAGCAGTTCTTC.

The chain combines TRBV7-8 with TRBJ2-2; D is unresolved. From germline, CDR1 is SGHVS and CDR2 FQNEAQ. The V end lost 5 bases, the J end lost 7 bases, and 20 bases lay between the germline ends. The CDR3 has 16 amino acids. CDR3 amino acids: CASSPYRITTIGELFF. CDR3 sequence (DNA): TGTGCCAGCAGCCCATATCGGATAACCACCATCGGGGAGCTGTTTTTT.

The chain employs TRBV18 and TRBJ1-1; perhaps TRBD1 as D (6 bases). The V and J ends lost 6 bases and 8 bases respectively, with 16 bases between them. In germline, CDR1 is KGHSH, CDR2 LQKENI. This CDR3 region has 13 residues. The CDR3 spells CASSRPDSLEAFF. The CDR3 region has the DNA TGTGCCAGCTCTCGACCGGACAGCTTAGAAGCTTTCTTT.

This chain uses TRBV25-1 with TRBJ2-7; D might be TRBD2 (5 bases). With 4 bases removed from V and 2 bases from J, the gap between germline ends came to 6 bases. The CDR3 contains 12 residues. Germline loops: CDR1 MGHDK, CDR2 SYGVNS. The CDR3 loop reads CASSGTAYEQYF. For the CDR3, the DNA is TGTGCCAGCAGTGGGACTGCCTACGAGCAGTACTTC.

The chain couples TRBV7-9 to TRBJ2-5, with 9 bases lining up with TRBD2. The CDR3 contains 17 residues. Germline CDR1 reads SEHNR; CDR2 reads FQNEAQ (reference sequence). V was clipped by 5 bases and J by 4 bases; unmatched bases: 14. DNA of the CDR3: TGTGCCAGCAGCCCCGGGGGGGCTAGCGGGATGGGAGAGACCCAGTACTTC. This sequence encodes CASSPGGASGMGETQYF.

V is TRBV5-1 and J is TRBJ2-1; perhaps TRBD1 as D (7 bases). The CDR3 has 15 amino acids. Trimming pared 0 bases from V and 6 bases from J, leaving 13 bases between. Germline CDR1 reads SGHRS; CDR2 reads YFSETQ. The CDR3 loop reads CASSLAAGGGNEQFF. Written as DNA, the CDR3 is TGCGCCAGCAGCTTGGCGGCAGGGGGAGGCAATGAGCAGTTCTTC.

This clone was counted a single time. This sequence joins TRBV7-9 and TRBJ1-1; the D gene is possibly TRBD1 (5 bases). Germline lookup yields CDR1 SEHNR and CDR2 FQNEAQ (reference sequence). The CDR3 runs to 15 residues. V lost 1 base, J lost 7 bases, and 16 bases lay in between. CDR3 in DNA: TGTGCCAGCAGCTTAGAATGGGGGAAGGGGATTGAAGCTTTCTTT. Protein product: CASSLEWGKGIEAFF.

This clone was detected a few times. The chain employs TRBV11-2 and TRBJ1-1; 7 bases match TRBD1. This CDR3 has 13 amino acids. Germline CDR1 and CDR2: SGHAT and FQNNGV. The V segment lost 5 bases and the J segment 5 bases; nucleotides outside the gene matches: 5. The CDR3 coding sequence is TGTGCCAGCAGCCCAGACAGGGAGACTGAAGCTTTCTTT. Protein product: CASSPDRETEAFF.

The genes are TRBV28 and TRBJ1-2; D is unclear. Germline CDR1 reads MDHEN; CDR2 reads SYDVKM. Trimming pared 8 bases from V and 1 base from J, leaving 8 bases between. CDR3 length equals 12 residues. DNA of the CDR3: TGTGCCAGCGAAAGGGTTAACTATGGCTACACCTTC. It specifies CASERVNYGYTF.

This clone was observed a single time. This chain joins TRBV2 and TRBJ2-1, with 8 positions matching TRBD2. Trimming removed 5 bases from V and 6 bases from J; junction bases left unmatched: 6. The CDR3 has 14 amino acids. Germline CDR1 and CDR2: SNHLY and FYNNEI. The CDR3 loop is CASSTSGSLNEQFF. CDR3 DNA sequence: TGTGCCAGCAGTACCAGCGGGAGCCTCAATGAGCAGTTCTTC.

The chain uses TRBV29-1 and TRBJ1-2; 8 positions agree with TRBD1. The CDR3 is 15 residues long. Unmatched junction bases numbered 11, after V lost 0 bases and J lost 8 bases. CDR1 SQVTM and CDR2 ANQGSEA come from the germline V gene. CDR3 protein: CSVEDRRGSGGGYTF. In DNA, the CDR3 is TGCAGCGTTGAAGATCGGAGGGGCTCAGGGGGCGGCTACACCTTC.

The rearrangement uses TRBV5-4 and TRBJ2-1; weak D call: TRBD2 (5 bases). From germline, CDR1 is SGHNT and CDR2 YYREEE (reference sequence). V dropped 4 bases and J dropped 2 bases, with 16 bases sitting between them. CDR3 size: 16 residues. In nucleotides, the CDR3 is TGTGCCAGCAGCCCGACTGGGAGTCTCGCCTACAATGAGCAGTTCTTC. Translated: CASSPTGSLAYNEQFF.

The CDR3 protein is CASSLSSAYYNEQFF. DNA for the CDR3: TGTGCCAGCAGCTTAAGTAGCGCCTACTACAATGAGCAGTTCTTC. V gene TRBV11-2 combines with J gene TRBJ2-1; possible D gene TRBD2, 5 bases. Germline loops: CDR1 SGHAT, CDR2 FQNNGV. The CDR3 covers 15 residues. V was clipped by 2 bases and J by 3 bases, with 11 bases between them.